Listed below are T cell receptor beta chains from one sample, sequenced in a study of T cells expressing NK-cell markers. After re-calling the 5' RACE reads, TCRdb lists one entry per CDR3 protein, DNA absent. Its clone listing holds about 180,000 distinct CDR3 sequences. Sequences were obtained from blood T cells: a sorted CD56 or NKG2C T cell subset, CD4+ or CD8+ T cells, or bulk PBMC T cells (not recorded which). These receptors were taken from a woman aged 18-70 years in good health. Both conserved end residues are part of each CDR3. Each record gives: J gene, V gene, CDR3 protein.

TRBJ2-2,TRBV9,CASSVNRVSGELFF
TRBJ2-5,TRBV7-6,CASSSRGGRETQYF
TRBJ2-3,TRBV20-1,CSAREGQPHTDTQYF
TRBJ1-2,TRBV30,CAWSEAGLGGYTF
TRBJ2-5,TRBV20-1,CSAKETAQETQYF
TRBJ1-3,TRBV28,CASGVGDSGNTIYF
TRBJ1-4,TRBV12-3/TRBV12-4,CASSFSGWNEKLFF
TRBJ2-1,TRBV5-5,CASSLVEGEQFF
TRBJ2-3,TRBV29-1,CSARQGIPHYSSTDTQYF
TRBJ1-1,TRBV9,CASSGRGQGGRTEAFF
TRBJ2-3,TRBV27,CASSLLGDTQYF
TRBJ2-3,TRBV9,CASSSRIISTDTQYF
TRBJ2-1,TRBV7-3,CASSLMGTLNEQFF
TRBJ2-7,TRBV7-9,CASSLARQTSYEQYF
TRBJ2-3,TRBV18,CASSKNSGSSDTQYF
TRBJ2-7,TRBV20-1,CSARNSGHSFEQYF
TRBJ2-1,TRBV7-3,CASSLNMVDEEQFF
TRBJ2-1,TRBV20-1,CSASTDPYNEQFF
TRBJ2-7,TRBV20-1,CSASGDTTYEQYF
TRBJ2-1,TRBV7-2,CASSTVAVFYNEQFF
TRBJ2-3,TRBV29-1,CSVVGGRAGTDTQYF
TRBJ1-1,TRBV25-1,CASSDQRTGNTEAFF
TRBJ2-1,TRBV20-1,CSATGLAGGSSYNEQFF
TRBJ1-5,TRBV2,CASSQTGRNQPQHF
TRBJ1-5,TRBV6-1,CASSDNWEQPQHF
TRBJ2-1,TRBV7-8,CASSARQDSYNEQFF
TRBJ2-7,TRBV7-2,CASSQGLEQYF
TRBJ1-2,TRBV30,CAWSRGNYGYTF
TRBJ2-7,TRBV5-1,CASSLAQGGEQYF
TRBJ2-7,TRBV25-1,CASRAGSSYEQYF
TRBJ2-1,TRBV4-2,CASSQEAGGSYNEQFF
TRBJ2-7,TRBV7-8,CASSLATETYEQYF
TRBJ2-3,TRBV4-1,CASSQIHSGRARKDF
TRBJ2-1,TRBV18,CASSKQGANEQFF
TRBJ1-4,TRBV5-6,CASSDGTGGEKLFF
TRBJ2-1,TRBV4-2,CASSQQAGTTYNEQFF